This T cell receptor (beta chain) was identified in a study of CD8+ T cells in alopecia areata. Study-wide findings and caveats: Whether baseline CD8+ expansion is linked to response remains uncertain, given a single nonresponder. Normal skin's resident alphabeta T cells are sequenced alongside lesional scalp T cells.

Germline CDR1 and CDR2: PRHDT and FYEKMQ (reference sequence). V was trimmed by 1 base and J by 2 bases, leaving 6 bases between them. There are 14 residues in the CDR3. Points on this clone: Its specificity is unknown.

Noted treatment: oral pan-JAK inhibitor, 5-10 mg twice daily. From alopecia areata patients, lesional scalp punch biopsies and peripheral blood were collected. Following RNA extraction, reverse transcription yielded cDNA that acted as the sequencing template. The protocol was immunoSEQ multiplex PCR, while the TCRdb copy is restricted to in-frame clones and leaves out a portion. The table lists some 130,000 clones, 53% of them singletons. The TCR originated in a human donor with alopecia areata. This sample comprised CD4+ T cells sorted from blood, obtained at week 4, from a patient treated with tofacitinib. The genes are TRBV13 and TRBJ1-5, with a tentative D call TRBD1 (6 bases). The CDR3 DNA reads TGTGCCAGCAGCTTAGAGGGGGGCAATCAGCCCCAGCATTTT. This encodes CASSLEGGNQPQHF.